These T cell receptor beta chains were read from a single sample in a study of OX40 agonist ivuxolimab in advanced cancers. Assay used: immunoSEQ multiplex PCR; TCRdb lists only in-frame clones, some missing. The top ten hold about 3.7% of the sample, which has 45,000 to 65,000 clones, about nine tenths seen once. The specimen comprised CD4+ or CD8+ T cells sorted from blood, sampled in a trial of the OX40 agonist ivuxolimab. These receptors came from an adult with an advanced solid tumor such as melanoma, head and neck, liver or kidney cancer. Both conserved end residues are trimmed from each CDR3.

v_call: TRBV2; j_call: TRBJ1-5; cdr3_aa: ASSGRAGGNQPQH
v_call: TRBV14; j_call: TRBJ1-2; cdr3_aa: ASSQDLNYGYT
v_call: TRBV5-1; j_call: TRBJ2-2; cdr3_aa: ASRIGRSGELF
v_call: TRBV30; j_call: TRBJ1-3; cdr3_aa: AWEQSGTVGNTIY
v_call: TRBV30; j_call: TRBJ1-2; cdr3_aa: AWSSPDPRRGYGYT
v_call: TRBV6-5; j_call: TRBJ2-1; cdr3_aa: ASSYEYSSYNEQF
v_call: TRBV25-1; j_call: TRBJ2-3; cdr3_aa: ASSGGTSGRPSTDTQY
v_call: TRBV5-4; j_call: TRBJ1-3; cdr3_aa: ASSLAEPTVSSGNTIY
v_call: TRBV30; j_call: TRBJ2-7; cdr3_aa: AWSVWGAGEQY
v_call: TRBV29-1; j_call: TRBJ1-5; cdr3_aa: SVEAGGGQPQH
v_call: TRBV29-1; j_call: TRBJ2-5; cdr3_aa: SVEGGRGRSETQY